A selection of T cell receptor beta chains follows, all from one sample in a study of molecular identifiers for immune sequencing clone quantification. One entry per CDR3 protein, called by TCRdb with MiXCR from the PCR reads. The sample consists of fewer than 350,000 distinct CDR3 sequences, roughly 24% of them appearing once. Sequencing used naive CD8+ T cells from blood, with Jurkat cell RNA spiked in. The receptor set was obtained from a human donor in good health. Some libraries in this study had Jurkat cell RNA spiked in. The CDR3 runs from the conserved cysteine through the conserved F or W. A D gene is named only where the DNA matches it firmly. Only part of the rows carry a size: once, few, many, or a class if the clone is expanded.

clone_size	j_call	v_call	d_call	cdr3_aa	cdr3_nt
NA	TRBJ2-7	TRBV29-1	NA	CSVEEGNFYEQYF	TGCAGCGTTGAAGAAGGTAACTTCTACGAGCAGTACTTC
few	TRBJ2-3	TRBV4-1	NA	CASSPQSGPGDTQYF	TGCGCCAGCAGCCCTCAGAGTGGGCCTGGAGATACGCAGTATTTT
few	TRBJ2-5	TRBV4-1	NA	CASSQERTAQETQYF	TGCGCCAGCAGCCAAGAGAGGACAGCCCAAGAGACCCAGTACTTC
few	TRBJ2-1	TRBV9	TRBD2	CASSGPLAGEQFF	TGTGCCAGCAGCGGTCCGTTAGCGGGTGAGCAGTTCTTC
few	TRBJ2-2	TRBV19	NA	CASSILTGFGELFF	TGTGCCAGTAGTATACTGACAGGTTTTGGGGAGCTGTTTTTT
NA	TRBJ2-7	TRBV19	NA	CASSIATSNEQYF	TGTGCCAGTAGTATAGCCACTTCCAACGAGCAGTACTTC
many	TRBJ1-4	TRBV7-9	TRBD1	CASSPPRGTGNEKLFF	TGTGCCAGCAGCCCTCCCCGAGGGACAGGGAATGAAAAACTGTTTTTT
few	TRBJ2-5	TRBV11-2	TRBD2	CASSPTSGRTLETQYF	TGTGCCAGCAGCCCGACTAGCGGGAGAACCCTAGAGACCCAGTACTTC
few	TRBJ2-7	TRBV12-3/TRBV12-4	NA	CASRLPPADEQYF	TGTGCCAGCAGACTCCCCCCCGCGGACGAGCAGTACTTC
NA	TRBJ1-5	TRBV27	TRBD1	CASRNRGSPQHF	TGTGCCAGCAGGAACAGGGGGAGCCCCCAGCATTTT
many	TRBJ1-2	TRBV14	TRBD1	CASSPTGGYGYTF	TGTGCCAGCAGCCCTACAGGGGGTTATGGCTACACCTTC
NA	TRBJ2-3	TRBV3-1	NA	CASSQPLQDHTQYF	TGTGCCAGCAGCCAGCCTTTACAGGATCATACGCAGTATTTT
once	TRBJ1-2	TRBV4-3	NA	CASSQDVEPIYGYTF	TGCGCCAGCAGCCAAGATGTGGAGCCGATCTATGGCTACACCTTC
many	TRBJ1-1	TRBV7-9	NA	CASSLSVTAEAFF	TGTGCCAGCAGCTTAAGCGTGACAGCTGAAGCTTTCTTT
many	TRBJ1-1	TRBV7-2	NA	CASSMTVNTEAFF	TGTGCCAGCAGCATGACAGTGAACACTGAAGCTTTCTTT
few	TRBJ2-7	TRBV7-9	NA	CASSLATGRGYEQYF	TGTGCCAGCAGCTTAGCTACAGGCCGTGGCTACGAGCAGTACTTC
NA	TRBJ1-2	TRBV12-3/TRBV12-4	NA	CASTGEVGRGSAYGYTF	TGTGCCAGCACCGGGGAAGTTGGGCGGGGGTCGGCCTATGGCTACACCTTC
few	TRBJ1-5	TRBV19	NA	CASSILGQGNQPQHF	TGTGCCAGTAGTATTCTCGGGCAGGGCAATCAGCCCCAGCATTTT
many	TRBJ2-3	TRBV7-2	NA	CASSFPNRGLLIDTQYF	TGTGCCAGCAGCTTCCCTAACCGGGGACTCTTAATAGATACGCAGTATTTT
few	TRBJ2-5	TRBV13	TRBD2	CASSLGSGSYETQYF	TGTGCCAGCAGCTTAGGAAGCGGGAGTTACGAGACCCAGTACTTC
few	TRBJ1-4	TRBV7-9	NA	CASSPHVQGILEKLFF	TGTGCCAGCAGCCCGCATGTACAGGGAATCTTAGAAAAACTGTTTTTT
NA	TRBJ1-1	TRBV29-1	NA	CSVEDQGNTEVFF	TGCAGCGTTGAAGATCAGGGGAACACTGAAGTTTTCTTT
few	TRBJ2-3	TRBV11-2	NA	CASSSYSRTDTQYF	TGTGCCAGCAGCTCCTATAGTCGGACAGATACGCAGTATTTT
few	TRBJ1-1	TRBV30	TRBD1	CAWQGGVLGWTEAFF	TGTGCCTGGCAGGGGGGCGTATTGGGATGGACTGAAGCTTTCTTT
NA	TRBJ2-7	TRBV19	TRBD2	CASSRTSGDDEQYF	TGTGCCAGTAGTAGGACTAGCGGGGACGACGAGCAGTACTTC
few	TRBJ2-3	TRBV5-1	NA	CASSRDSRATDTQYF	TGCGCCAGCAGCCGGGACTCCCGGGCCACAGATACGCAGTATTTT
NA	TRBJ1-1	TRBV20-1	NA	CSARDYPGYTEAFF	TGCAGTGCTAGAGATTACCCCGGGTACACTGAAGCTTTCTTT
few	TRBJ2-7	TRBV7-2	TRBD2	CASGRDFTSGRYEQYF	TGTGCCAGCGGGCGCGATTTTACGAGCGGGAGGTACGAGCAGTACTTC
few	TRBJ1-1	TRBV29-1	NA	CSVLGNTEAFF	TGCAGCGTTCTTGGCAACACTGAAGCTTTCTTT
many	TRBJ2-7	TRBV5-1	NA	CASSHTRGYEQYF	TGCGCCAGCAGCCACACCCGGGGGTACGAGCAGTACTTC
NA	TRBJ2-3	TRBV4-1	NA	CASSQALAGTSTDTQYF	TGCGCCAGCAGCCAAGCGCTCGCGGGTACTAGCACAGATACGCAGTATTTT
many	TRBJ2-2	TRBV7-9	NA	CASSPGQNTGELFF	TGTGCCAGCAGCCCAGGACAGAACACCGGGGAGCTGTTTTTT
many	TRBJ2-3	TRBV24-1	NA	CATSDTGTQSTDTQYF	TGTGCCACCAGTGATACCGGGACCCAGAGCACAGATACGCAGTATTTT
few	TRBJ1-4	TRBV13	TRBD1	CASSMGQGVTNEKLFF	TGTGCCAGCAGCATGGGACAGGGGGTTACTAATGAAAAACTGTTTTTT
NA	TRBJ1-2	TRBV10-3	TRBD1	CAISEGQGYLFGYTF	TGTGCCATCAGCGAGGGACAGGGGTATCTATTCGGCTACACCTTC
many	TRBJ2-3	TRBV28	TRBD1	CASSLPKPGQGFPDTQYF	TGTGCCAGCAGTTTACCTAAACCGGGACAGGGATTTCCAGATACGCAGTATTTT
many	TRBJ2-7	TRBV27	TRBD1	CASSLRTGGLHEQYF	TGTGCCAGCAGTTTGAGGACAGGGGGCCTCCACGAGCAGTACTTC
few	TRBJ1-1	TRBV7-2	TRBD1	CASSTADRGYEAFF	TGTGCCAGCAGTACAGCCGACAGGGGGTATGAAGCTTTCTTT
few	TRBJ2-7	TRBV27	NA	CASSPVETYEQYF	TGTGCCAGCAGCCCTGTGGAAACCTACGAGCAGTACTTC
many	TRBJ2-3	TRBV5-5	NA	CASSFSPDTQYF	TGTGCCAGCAGCTTCTCCCCAGATACGCAGTATTTT
NA	TRBJ2-3	TRBV5-1	NA	CASSSGTRVTDTQYF	TGCGCCAGCAGCTCCGGGACGCGAGTCACAGATACGCAGTATTTT
few	TRBJ2-1	TRBV14	TRBD1	CASSQPDRGYNEQFF	TGTGCCAGCAGCCAACCTGACAGGGGGTACAATGAGCAGTTCTTC
few	TRBJ2-3	TRBV27	NA	CASRWAPRGTDTQYF	TGTGCCAGCAGGTGGGCCCCACGCGGCACAGATACGCAGTATTTT
NA	TRBJ2-7	TRBV5-6	NA	CASSTQMQGYEQYF	TGTGCCAGCAGCACCCAAATGCAGGGTTACGAGCAGTACTTC
NA	TRBJ2-1	TRBV27	TRBD1	CASNTGGDVNEQFF	TGTGCCAGCAATACAGGGGGCGATGTAAATGAGCAGTTCTTC
many	TRBJ2-3	TRBV7-8	NA	CASSRQSSTDTQYF	TGTGCCAGCAGCCGACAGTCTAGCACAGATACGCAGTATTTT
many	TRBJ1-1	TRBV13	NA	CASSLGHEVEAFF	TGTGCCAGCAGCTTAGGTCACGAAGTTGAAGCTTTCTTT
NA	TRBJ2-6	TRBV15	TRBD1	CATSSTSGQDSGANVLTF	TGTGCCACCAGCAGCACGTCCGGACAGGACTCTGGGGCCAACGTCCTGACTTTC
few	TRBJ1-5	TRBV12-3/TRBV12-4	TRBD1	CASSFQGDQPQHF	TGTGCCAGCAGTTTTCAGGGGGATCAGCCCCAGCATTTT
many	TRBJ2-4	TRBV9	NA	CASSTAGGAKNIQYF	TGTGCCAGCAGCACTGCCGGAGGGGCTAAAAACATTCAGTACTTC
NA	TRBJ2-7	TRBV20-1	NA	CSARVSTYEQYF	TGCAGTGCTAGAGTGTCAACTTACGAGCAGTACTTC
few	TRBJ2-3	TRBV3-1	TRBD2	CASSQGQRGGLEDTQYF	TGTGCCAGCAGCCAAGGCCAGCGGGGGGGTTTGGAAGATACGCAGTATTTT
NA	TRBJ1-1	TRBV9	NA	CASSVDSGEAFF	TGTGCCAGCAGCGTAGATTCCGGTGAAGCTTTCTTT
NA	TRBJ1-1	TRBV12-3/TRBV12-4	NA	CASSLWTAFEGEAFF	TGTGCCAGCAGTTTATGGACAGCATTCGAAGGTGAAGCTTTCTTT
many	TRBJ2-5	TRBV5-1	NA	CASSPYPTDRETQYF	TGCGCCAGCAGCCCCTACCCGACGGACCGAGAGACCCAGTACTTC
few	TRBJ1-1	TRBV7-8	NA	CASSLMVRSTEAFF	TGTGCCAGCAGCTTAATGGTGCGGAGCACTGAAGCTTTCTTT
NA	TRBJ2-2	TRBV9	TRBD2	CASSPRTRALPGELFF	TGTGCCAGCAGCCCTAGGACTAGGGCCCTCCCCGGGGAGCTGTTTTTT
many	TRBJ2-2	TRBV29-1	NA	CSVARGEAGELFF	TGCAGCGTTGCCAGGGGAGAGGCCGGGGAGCTGTTTTTT